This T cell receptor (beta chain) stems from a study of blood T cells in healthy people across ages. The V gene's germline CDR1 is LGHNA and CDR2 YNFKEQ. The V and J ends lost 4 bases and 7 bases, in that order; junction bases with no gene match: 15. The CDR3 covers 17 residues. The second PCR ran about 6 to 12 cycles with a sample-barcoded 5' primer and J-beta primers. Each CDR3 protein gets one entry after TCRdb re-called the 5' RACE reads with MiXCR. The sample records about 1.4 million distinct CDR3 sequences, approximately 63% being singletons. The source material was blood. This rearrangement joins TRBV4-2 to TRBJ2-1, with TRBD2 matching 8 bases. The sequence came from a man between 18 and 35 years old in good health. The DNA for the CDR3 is TGTGCCAGCAGCCTCGGCACGGCAGCGGGAGTATGGAATGAGCAGTTCTTC. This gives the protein CASSLGTAAGVWNEQFF.